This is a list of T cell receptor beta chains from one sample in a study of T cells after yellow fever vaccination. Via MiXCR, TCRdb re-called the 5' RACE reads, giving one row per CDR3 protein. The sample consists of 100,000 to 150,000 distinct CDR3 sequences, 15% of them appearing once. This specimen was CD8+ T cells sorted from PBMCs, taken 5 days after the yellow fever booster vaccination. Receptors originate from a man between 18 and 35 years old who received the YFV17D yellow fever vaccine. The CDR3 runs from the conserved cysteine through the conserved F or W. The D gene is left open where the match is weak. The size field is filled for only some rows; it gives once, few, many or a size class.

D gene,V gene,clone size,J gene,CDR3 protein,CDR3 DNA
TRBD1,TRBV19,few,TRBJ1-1,CASSIKIGQGYTEAFF,TGTGCCAGTAGTATAAAAATCGGACAGGGCTATACTGAAGCTTTCTTT
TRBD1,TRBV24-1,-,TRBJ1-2,CATRGTGDYGYTF,TGTGCCACCAGAGGGACAGGGGACTATGGCTACACCTTC
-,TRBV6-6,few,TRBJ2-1,CASGGLFNEQFF,TGTGCCAGCGGAGGACTCTTCAATGAGCAGTTCTTC
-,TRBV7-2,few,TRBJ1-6,CASSFGSPLHF,TGTGCCAGCAGCTTCGGTTCACCCCTCCACTTT
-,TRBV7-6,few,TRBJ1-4,CASSFGGEREKLFF,TGTGCCAGCAGCTTTGGCGGGGAAAGGGAAAAACTGTTTTTT
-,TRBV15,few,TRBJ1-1,CATSYRDLGNTEAFF,TGTGCCACCAGCTACCGGGACCTCGGTAACACTGAAGCTTTCTTT
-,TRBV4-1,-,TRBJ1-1,CASSQVMLNTEAFF,TGCGCCAGCAGCCAGGTTATGTTGAACACTGAAGCTTTCTTT
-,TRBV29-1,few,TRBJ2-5,CSVNGQRSQETQYF,TGCAGCGTTAATGGACAGAGATCCCAAGAGACCCAGTACTTC
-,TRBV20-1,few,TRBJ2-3,CSPLANTQYF,TGCAGTCCTTTAGCTAATACGCAGTATTTT
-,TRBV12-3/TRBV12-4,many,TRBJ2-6,CASSFGANVLTF,TGTGCCAGCAGTTTCGGGGCCAACGTCCTGACTTTC
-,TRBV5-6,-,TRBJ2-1,CASSLEAGYNEQFF,TGTGCCAGCAGCTTGGAGGCAGGGTACAATGAGCAGTTCTTC
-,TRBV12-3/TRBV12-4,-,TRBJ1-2,CASSSRVEDYGYTF,TGTGCCAGCAGTTCCCGAGTGGAGGATTATGGCTACACCTTC
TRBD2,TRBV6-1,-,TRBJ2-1,CATILAGGGEQFF,TGTGCCACCATACTAGCGGGGGGCGGTGAGCAGTTCTTC
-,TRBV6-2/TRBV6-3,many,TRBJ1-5,CASSYSPRRGNQPQHF,TGTGCCAGCAGTTACTCGCCGAGGAGGGGGAATCAGCCCCAGCATTTT
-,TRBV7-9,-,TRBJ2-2,CASSLVDGHGNTGELFF,TGTGCCAGCAGCTTAGTGGATGGACACGGGAACACCGGGGAGCTGTTTTTT
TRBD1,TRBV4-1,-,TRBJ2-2,CASGRTGKAGELFF,TGCGCCAGCGGAAGGACAGGCAAAGCCGGGGAGCTGTTTTTT
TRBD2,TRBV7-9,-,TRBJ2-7,CASSYSGGEDEQYF,TGTGCCAGCAGCTATAGCGGGGGTGAGGACGAGCAGTACTTC
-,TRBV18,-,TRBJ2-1,CASSPPSVDGQFF,TGTGCCAGCTCACCACCGTCGGTGGATGGGCAGTTCTTC
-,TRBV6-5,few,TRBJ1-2,CASSYRQINYGYTF,TGTGCCAGCAGTTACCGACAGATCAACTATGGCTACACCTTC
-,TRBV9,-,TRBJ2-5,CASSVAGSQETQYF,TGTGCCAGCAGCGTAGCTGGCAGCCAAGAGACCCAGTACTTC
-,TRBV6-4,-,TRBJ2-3,CASSARVEPTDTQYF,TGTGCCAGCAGTGCCCGAGTGGAGCCCACAGATACGCAGTATTTT
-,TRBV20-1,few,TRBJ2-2,CSARTGELFF,TGCAGTGCCAGAACCGGGGAGCTGTTTTTT
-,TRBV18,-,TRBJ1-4,CASSTKDGLNEKLFF,TGTGCCAGCTCTACCAAAGACGGACTTAATGAAAAACTGTTTTTT
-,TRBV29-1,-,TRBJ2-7,CSVMNSYEQYF,TGCAGCGTGATGAACTCCTACGAGCAGTACTTC
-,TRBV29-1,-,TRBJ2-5,CSIPRGEEETQYF,TGCAGCATCCCTCGAGGGGAGGAAGAGACCCAGTACTTC
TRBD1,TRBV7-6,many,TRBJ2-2,CASTNPLFDRGANTGELFF,TGTGCCAGCACCAACCCCCTCTTCGACAGGGGGGCGAACACCGGGGAGCTGTTTTTT
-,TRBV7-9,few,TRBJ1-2,CASSRTPTVYGYTF,TGTGCCAGCAGCCGCACCCCGACTGTCTATGGCTACACCTTC
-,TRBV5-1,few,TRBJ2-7,CASSPEGVNEQYF,TGCGCCAGCAGCCCGGAGGGCGTCAACGAGCAGTACTTC
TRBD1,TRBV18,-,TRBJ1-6,CASSPPQGSSPLHF,TGTGCCAGCTCACCGCCACAGGGGTCTTCACCCCTCCACTTT
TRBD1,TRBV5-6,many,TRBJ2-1,CASSPGGAEQFF,TGTGCCAGCAGCCCAGGGGGAGCCGAGCAGTTCTTC
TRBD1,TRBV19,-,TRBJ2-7,CASSIVTGGEQYF,TGTGCCAGTAGTATCGTGACAGGGGGCGAGCAGTACTTC
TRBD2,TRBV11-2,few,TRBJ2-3,CASSLNYDTSGGNLDTQYF,TGTGCCAGCAGCTTAAATTACGACACTAGCGGGGGAAACCTAGATACGCAGTATTTT
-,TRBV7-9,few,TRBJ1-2,CASSITRDMPNYGYTF,TGTGCCAGCAGCATTACCCGGGACATGCCCAACTATGGCTACACCTTC
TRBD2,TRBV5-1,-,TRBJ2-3,CASSPLTSDTDTQYF,TGCGCCAGCAGCCCGCTGACTAGCGACACAGATACGCAGTATTTT
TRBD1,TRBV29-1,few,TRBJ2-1,CSLSTGGYNEQFF,TGCAGCCTATCGACAGGGGGCTACAATGAGCAGTTCTTC
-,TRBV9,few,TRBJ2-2,CASSHQGGVRTGELFF,TGTGCCAGCAGCCACCAGGGGGGAGTTAGGACCGGGGAGCTGTTTTTT
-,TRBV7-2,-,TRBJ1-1,CASSLGGWAFF,TGTGCCAGCTCCTTAGGGGGTTGGGCTTTCTTT
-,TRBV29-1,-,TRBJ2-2,CSVDGHGDTGELFF,TGCAGCGTTGATGGCCACGGGGACACCGGGGAGCTGTTTTTT
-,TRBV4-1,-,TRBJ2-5,CASSQEGAGYRETQYF,TGCGCCAGCAGCCAAGAGGGAGCAGGGTATAGAGAGACCCAGTACTTC
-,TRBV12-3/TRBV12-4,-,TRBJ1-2,CASSPDSYGYTF,TGTGCCAGCAGCCCCGACAGCTATGGCTACACCTTC
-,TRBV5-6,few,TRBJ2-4,CASSLAKAKNIQYF,TGTGCCAGCAGCTTGGCAAAAGCCAAAAACATTCAGTACTTC
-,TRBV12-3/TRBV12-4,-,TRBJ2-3,CASRSVEYTQYF,TGTGCCAGCCGCTCGGTGGAGTATACGCAGTATTTT
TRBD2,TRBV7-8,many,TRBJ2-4,CASSLWYSGPENIQYF,TGTGCCAGCAGCTTATGGTATAGCGGGCCCGAAAACATTCAGTACTTC
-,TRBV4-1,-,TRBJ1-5,CASSQVLRVRSNQPQHF,TGCGCCAGCAGCCAAGTTTTAAGGGTGAGGAGCAATCAGCCCCAGCATTTT
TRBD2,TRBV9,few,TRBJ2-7,CASSGRDYPYEQYF,TGTGCCAGCAGCGGCCGGGACTACCCCTACGAGCAGTACTTC
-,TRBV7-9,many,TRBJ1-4,CASTLDGYPATNEKLFF,TGTGCCAGCACCCTAGACGGCTACCCTGCAACTAATGAAAAACTGTTTTTT
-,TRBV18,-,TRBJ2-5,CATASQSQETQYF,TGTGCCACCGCCTCACAGTCGCAAGAGACCCAGTACTTC
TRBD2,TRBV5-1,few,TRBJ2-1,CASSLATSAEQFF,TGCGCCAGCAGCTTGGCAACTAGCGCTGAGCAGTTCTTC
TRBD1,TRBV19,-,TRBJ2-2,CASSIHGTAGELFF,TGTGCCAGTAGTATACACGGGACAGCCGGGGAGCTGTTTTTT
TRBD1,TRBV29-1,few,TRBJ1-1,CSVPGQGNTEAFF,TGCAGCGTGCCGGGACAGGGGAACACTGAAGCTTTCTTT
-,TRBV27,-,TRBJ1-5,CASSQPGEPQHF,TGTGCCAGCAGCCAACCGGGGGAGCCCCAGCATTTT
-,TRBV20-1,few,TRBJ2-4,CSARVLRTAKNIQYF,TGCAGTGCTAGAGTATTACGGACGGCAAAAAACATTCAGTACTTC
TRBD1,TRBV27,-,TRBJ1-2,CASSGQAFWGYTF,TGTGCCAGCAGTGGACAGGCATTTTGGGGCTACACCTTC